Shown below are 12 T cell receptor beta chains from a single sample sequenced in a study of cytomegalovirus exposure and HLA in healthy donors. PCR amplification relied on 60 Vbeta primers (plus 13 Jbeta primers). Method: immunoSEQ multiplex PCR; TCRdb's copy keeps in-frame clones and lacks some. The sample includes around 140,000 clones, around 72% of them seen just once. Sequenced: PBMCs. The source is a man aged 50 to 60 in good health and CMV-seropositive.

This clone was counted a few times. The chain employs TRBV6-5 and TRBJ1-5; no definite D call. Germline-derived CDR1 and CDR2 are MNHEY and SVGAGI. V shed 5 bases and J shed 2 bases, with 13 bases lying between them. The CDR3 extends over 15 amino acids. The CDR3 loop is CASSLTIVGNQPQHF. In nucleotides, the CDR3 is TGTGCCAGCAGTCTGACAATTGTAGGCAATCAGCCCCAGCATTTT.

This chain links TRBV2 with TRBJ1-2, with 8 bases that match TRBD1. The CDR3 contains 15 residues. CDR1 and CDR2 from the germline V gene are SNHLY and FYNNEI. V shed 7 bases and J 2 bases; nucleotides not matched to a gene: 9. The CDR3 loop reads CASTMLRTGNYGYTF. In DNA form, the CDR3 reads TGTGCCAGCACTATGCTCCGGACAGGGAACTATGGCTACACCTTC.

By share, this clone counts as medium-sized (0.01 to 0.1%). CDR3: CSVGLRVGNEQFF. The CDR3 DNA sequence: TGCAGCGTTGGTTTGAGGGTTGGCAATGAGCAGTTCTTC. The chain links TRBV29-1 to TRBJ2-1; possible D gene TRBD2, 5 bases. The CDR3 contains 13 residues. Between the trimmed V and J ends, which lost 4 bases and 6 bases, there was a span of 13 bases. CDR1 is SQVTM, CDR2 ANQGSEA, per germline.

This clone has at least ten counts. J is TRBJ2-1 and V is TRBV6-5; 8 nucleotides line up with TRBD1. Germline CDR1 and CDR2: MNHEY and SVGAGI. J was trimmed by 7 bases and V by 4 bases; bases with no gene match: 9. The CDR3 runs to 15 residues. The CDR3 region has the DNA TGTGCCAGCAGTTTCCGACAGGGGTATCGGAATGAGCAGTTCTTC. It encodes CASSFRQGYRNEQFF.

The chain carries TRBV19 and TRBJ2-1; a weak D match, TRBD2 (5 bases). Trimming pared 5 bases from V and 7 bases from J, leaving 12 bases between. The CDR3 totals 13 residues. The germline gives CDR1 LNHDA, CDR2 SQIVND (reference sequence). The chain's CDR3 is CASSARGPNEQFF. In DNA form, the CDR3 reads TGTGCCAGTAGTGCCCGGGGTCCGAATGAGCAGTTCTTC.

The chain has TRBV14 and TRBJ2-7; the match to TRBD1 covers 12 bases. Germline CDR1 and CDR2: SGHDN and FVKESK. CDR3 length: 21 amino acids. Trimming took 5 bases from V and 0 from J; bases not matched to a gene: 20. In DNA form, the CDR3 reads TGTGCCAGCAGCAGAGGGGGACAGGGGGCCCGTTTTCTTTCTAGCTCCTACGAGCAGTACTTC. It encodes CASSRGGQGARFLSSSYEQYF. Full variable domain (rest looked up from reference TRBV14 and TRBJ2-7): EAGVTQFPSHSVIEKGQTVTLRCDPISGHDNLYWYRRVMGKEIKFLLHFVKESKQDESGMPNNRFLAERTGGTYSTLKVQPAELEDSGVYFCASSRGGQGARFLSSSYEQYFGPGTRLTVT.

J is TRBJ2-7 and V is TRBV6-6, with D uncertain. This CDR3 has 13 amino acids. CDR1 and CDR2 from the germline V gene are MNHNY and SVGAGI (reference sequence). V lost 5 bases and J 4 bases, leaving 12 bases between the germline ends. The CDR3 DNA is TGTGCCAGCAGTCCCTCCTATTTGTACGAGCAGTACTTC. Its protein is CASSPSYLYEQYF.

The chain carries TRBV5-1 and TRBJ2-7; 8 nucleotides align to TRBD1. Germline lookup yields CDR1 SGHRS and CDR2 YFSETQ. The CDR3 runs to 16 residues. The ends lost 0 bases at V and 3 bases at J; junction bases unmatched: 8. CDR3: CASSLDLRGQVYEQYF. The CDR3 DNA is TGCGCCAGCAGCTTGGATTTGCGGGGACAGGTCTACGAGCAGTACTTC.

The rearrangement joins TRBV6-5 to TRBJ1-2; D remains ambiguous. V was clipped by 7 bases and J by 9 bases, with 21 bases between them. The CDR3 is 14 residues long. Looked up from germline, CDR1 is MNHEY and CDR2 is SVGAGI. The CDR3 loop reads CASTRGMASVSYTF. The CDR3 DNA follows: TGTGCCAGCACCCGGGGAATGGCCAGCGTGAGCTACACCTTC.

The chain recombines TRBV7-3 with TRBJ2-7; 7 bases are a match to TRBD1. V lost 5 bases to trimming and J lost 1 base; unmatched junction nucleotides: 5. The CDR3 is 14 residues long. CDR1 is SGHTA, CDR2 FQGTGA, per germline. The CDR3: CASSLEQGSYEQYF. CDR3 nucleotide sequence: TGTGCCAGCAGCCTCGAACAGGGGTCCTACGAGCAGTACTTC.

J is TRBJ1-1 and V is TRBV29-1, with D possibly TRBD1 on 6 matching bases. With 8 bases removed from V and 5 bases from J, the gap between germline ends came to 15 bases. This CDR3 is 12 amino acids long. The germline V gene encodes CDR1 SQVTM and CDR2 ANQGSEA. The CDR3 region is CSFAKGGTEAFF. In DNA form, the CDR3 reads TGCAGCTTTGCAAAGGGGGGGACTGAAGCTTTCTTT.

The chain combines TRBV6-1 with TRBJ1-4, with 8 positions matching TRBD1. The germline CDR1 and CDR2 sequences are MNHNS and SASEGT. The CDR3 has 14 residues. V was clipped by 7 bases and J by 8 bases; unmatched bases: 9. The CDR3 DNA follows: TGTGCCAGCACCACCGACAGGGGTAGGGAAAAACTGTTTTTT. The encoded protein is CASTTDRGREKLFF.